Listed here are 25 T cell receptor beta chains from one sample, sequenced in a study of response to subunit inactivated influenza vaccine listed by TCRdb under 2018. The library relied on RT-PCR. Sequenced using an Illumina HiSeq 2500. TCRdb handled the public reads itself, with Q25 trimming in fastp and clone calling in MiXCR, and kept productive beta chains. Rows with a matching CDR3 protein are joined into one entry that keeps the most common DNA and genes. The sample profile shows fewer than 400,000 distinct CDR3 sequences; around a fifth of them were found once. Roughly 10% of the sample rests with the top ten. This material consisted of PBMCs from blood, taken about 20 months after vaccination. Every receptor here comes from a man between 45 and 75 years old who received an inactivated influenza vaccine. Donor details come from another sample of the same person, matched by shared clones.

The chain recombines TRBV28 with TRBJ1-4; tentative D call: TRBD1 (5 bases). Per germline, CDR1 MDHEN and CDR2 SYDVKM. The V end was cut by 4 bases, the J end by 2 bases, with 14 bases between. The CDR3 is 16 residues long. CDR3 in DNA: TGTGCCAGCAGTTCCCTCCCGGGGCGTACTAATGAAAAACTGTTTTTT. Amino acids: CASSSLPGRTNEKLFF.

The genes are TRBV27 and TRBJ1-2; 12 nucleotides line up with TRBD1. V lost 0 bases, J lost 8 bases, and 1 base stayed unmatched. Per germline, CDR1 MNHEY and CDR2 SMNVEV (reference sequence). The CDR3 has 14 amino acids. In nucleotides, the CDR3 is TGTGCCAGCAGTTTATCGGGACAGGGGGCGGGCTACACCTTC. Its protein is CASSLSGQGAGYTF.

The CDR3, as DNA: TGCGCCAGCAGCCCCGACAGCAGCACAGATACGCAGTATTTT. Encoded protein: CASSPDSSTDTQYF. The genes are TRBV5-1 and TRBJ2-3; D might be TRBD1 (5 bases). V gave up 4 bases and J gave up 0 bases, with 9 bases separating them. Germline values: CDR1 SGHRS, CDR2 YFSETQ. The CDR3 contains 14 residues.

This clonotype was recorded a few times. The genes are TRBV6-2 or TRBV6-3 and TRBJ1-2, with D possibly being TRBD1 (5 bases). This CDR3 region has 15 residues. V lost 4 bases, J lost 2 bases, and 14 bases lay in between. Germline lookup yields CDR1 MNHEY and CDR2 SVGEGT. The chain's CDR3 is CASSSRPGRNYGYTF. CDR3 in DNA: TGTGCCAGCAGTTCCCGGCCGGGGCGAAACTATGGCTACACCTTC.

The chain employs TRBV20-1 and TRBJ2-2; D is possibly TRBD2 (5 bases). V gave up 6 bases and J gave up 0 bases, with 11 bases separating them. Germline CDR1 is DFQATT and CDR2 is SNEGSKA (reference sequence). The CDR3 length is 14 residues. CDR3 nucleotide sequence: TGCAGTGCCTTCGACTACACGAACACCGGGGAGCTGTTTTTT. Its protein product is CSAFDYTNTGELFF.

The chain combines TRBV4-3 with TRBJ2-5, with a tentative D call TRBD2 (6 bases). V lost 0 bases, J lost 5 bases, and 16 bases lay in between. CDR1 is LGHNA and CDR2 is YSLEER in the germline V gene. CDR3 length: 16 residues. The CDR3 protein is CASSQDLSGLEETQYF. CDR3 DNA: TGCGCCAGCAGCCAAGACCTGTCGGGACTCGAGGAGACCCAGTACTTC.

This clonotype was recorded a few times. J is TRBJ1-5 and V is TRBV6-1, with a tentative D call TRBD1 (5 bases). Between the trimmed V and J ends, which lost 10 bases and 0 bases, there was a span of 16 bases. CDR3 length equals 15 residues. Germline V gives CDR1 MNHNS, CDR2 SASEGT. The CDR3 reads CATGATRASNQPQHF. For the CDR3, the DNA is TGTGCCACCGGGGCGACTAGGGCTAGCAATCAGCCCCAGCATTTT.

The V and J genes are TRBV12-3 or TRBV12-4 and TRBJ1-1; D remains unclear. Trimming took off 3 bases at V and 0 bases at J, with 8 bases between the two ends. The CDR3 runs to 14 residues. The CDR3 is CASSFVRLNTEAFF. The DNA of the CDR3 is TGTGCCAGCAGTTTTGTTCGGTTGAACACTGAAGCTTTCTTT.

The V gene is TRBV28, the J gene TRBJ1-2; perhaps TRBD1 as D (5 bases). CDR1 is MDHEN and CDR2 is SYDVKM in the germline V gene. Trimming shortened V by 8 bases and J by 7 bases, and 17 bases separated the two germline ends. The CDR3 contains 13 residues. The CDR3 coding sequence is TGTGCCAGCCTCAGCGGGGGATCATTTGGCTACACCTTC. This encodes CASLSGGSFGYTF.

The chain links TRBV20-1 to TRBJ2-7; D not certain. Germline-derived CDR1 and CDR2 are DFQATT and SNEGSKA (reference sequence). V was pared by 1 base and J by 1 base, with 11 bases between. This CDR3 has 14 amino acids. The CDR3, as DNA: TGCAGTGCTAGAGTTACCCCAGGTTCCTACGAGCAGTACTTC. Its protein product is CSARVTPGSYEQYF.

The rearrangement links TRBV12-3 or TRBV12-4 to TRBJ1-2; D is undetermined. This CDR3 spans 14 amino acids. V gave up 3 bases and J gave up 4 bases, with 12 bases separating them. The CDR3 reads CASSLSSTSYGYTF. DNA for the CDR3: TGTGCCAGCAGTTTGAGCAGCACCTCCTATGGCTACACCTTC.

This clonotype was seen a handful of times. The chain uses TRBV30 and TRBJ2-1; TRBD2 might be the D (5 bases). The V gene lost 0 bases and the J gene lost 3 bases, with 12 bases spanning the gap. CDR1 and CDR2 from the germline V gene are GTSNPN and SVGIG (reference sequence). The CDR3 covers 15 residues. DNA of the CDR3: TGTGCCTGGAGTGTACGAGGGTTACACTACAATGAGCAGTTCTTC. Its protein is CAWSVRGLHYNEQFF.

V usage is TRBV12-3 or TRBV12-4 and J usage is TRBJ2-7; 8 positions match TRBD1. The trim removed 6 bases at V and 2 bases at J, leaving 9 bases unmatched. The CDR3 loop spans 15 amino acids. This chain's CDR3 is CASSERTGTTYEQYF. In DNA, the CDR3 is TGTGCCAGCAGCGAAAGGACAGGGACAACCTACGAGCAGTACTTC.

This clonotype occurred a few times. V and J are TRBV24-1 and TRBJ2-1; D gene uncertain. CDR1 is KGHDR, CDR2 SFDVKD, per germline. This CDR3 is built from 13 residues. Between the trimmed V and J ends, which lost 5 bases and 6 bases, there was a span of 10 bases. CDR3 sequence: CATSAVTVNEQFF. The CDR3 DNA reads as TGTGCCACCAGTGCCGTTACCGTCAATGAGCAGTTCTTC.

This clonotype was observed a few times. V gene TRBV20-1 combines with J gene TRBJ1-2, with D tentatively TRBD1 (6 bases). V lost 0 bases and J lost 7, with 15 bases in between. The CDR3 runs to 14 residues. The germline V gene encodes CDR1 DFQATT and CDR2 SNEGSKA (reference sequence). The CDR3 DNA reads as TGCAGTGCTAGAGATTTAGATGGGACACGTGGCTACACCTTC. Translating it yields CSARDLDGTRGYTF.

This clonotype was seen a few times. This chain links TRBV7-2 with TRBJ2-5; a weak D match, TRBD2 (7 bases). Germline CDR1 SGHTA, CDR2 FQGNSA. This CDR3 is built from 16 residues. Trimming shortened V by 0 bases and J by 1 base, and 12 bases separated the two germline ends. CDR3 DNA: TGTGCCAGCAGCTTAGCGGGGGGGCTTGGCCAAGAGACCCAGTACTTC. Translated, it gives CASSLAGGLGQETQYF.

This clonotype was seen a few times. The rearrangement joins TRBV12-3 or TRBV12-4 to TRBJ2-5; 8 bases are shared with TRBD1. V dropped 7 bases and J dropped 3; count of bases not matched to a gene: 10. The CDR3 contains 15 residues. The CDR3 DNA reads as TGTGCCAGCACCGGGGACGGACAGGGTAAAGAGACCCAGTACTTC. Translation: CASTGDGQGKETQYF.

The chain couples TRBV5-6 to TRBJ2-1; D remains ambiguous. V lost 4 bases and J 0 bases, leaving 8 bases between the germline ends. Germline values: CDR1 SGHDT, CDR2 YYEEEE. CDR3 size: 14 residues. CDR3 bases: TGTGCCAGCAGCCCGCGGAGCTCCTACAATGAGCAGTTCTTC. The encoded protein is CASSPRSSYNEQFF.

This chain joins TRBV25-1 and TRBJ1-5; D may be TRBD1 (5 bases). V was trimmed by 1 base and J by 4 bases, leaving 11 bases between them. CDR1 is MGHDK, CDR2 SYGVNS, per germline. This CDR3 region has 15 residues. The CDR3 DNA is TGTGCCAGCAGTGAATTTGGGGCAGCTAATCAGCCCCAGCATTTT. It yields the protein CASSEFGAANQPQHF.

The chain joins TRBV28 to TRBJ2-5; D is unclear. V lost 2 bases, J lost 7 bases, and 17 bases lay in between. CDR3 length: 15 residues. Germline CDR1 reads MDHEN; CDR2 reads SYDVKM. The CDR3, as DNA: TGTGCCAGCAGTTTACAGGTCGGCGGTTTGGGGACCCAGTACTTC. The encoded protein is CASSLQVGGLGTQYF.

This clonotype was recorded a few times. V gene TRBV20-1 combines with J gene TRBJ1-3; D might be TRBD1 (5 bases). Germline V lookup: CDR1 DFQATT, CDR2 SNEGSKA (reference sequence). V was clipped by 3 bases and J by 2 bases, with 20 bases between them. This CDR3 region has 17 residues. CDR3 loop: CSARGAAGSKTGNTIYF. The CDR3 nucleotides read TGCAGTGCTAGGGGTGCGGCAGGGAGCAAAACTGGAAACACCATATATTTT.

CDR3 sequence reads: CASRGTSGAYNEQFF. CDR3 nucleotides: TGTGCCAGCAGGGGGACTAGCGGGGCCTACAATGAGCAGTTCTTC. This chain uses TRBV12-3 or TRBV12-4 with TRBJ2-1; TRBD2 aligns across 13 bases. The CDR3 sequence is 15 residues long. V shed 6 bases, J shed 2 bases, and the junction held 1 base outside the gene matches.

The gene calls are TRBV2 and TRBJ2-5; D is uncertain. Per the germline V gene, CDR1 is SNHLY and CDR2 is FYNNEI. The CDR3 spans 13 residues. V was cut by 7 bases and J by 1 base, with 10 bases left in between. CDR3 region: CASTQPVQETQYF. DNA of the CDR3: TGTGCCAGCACCCAGCCCGTCCAAGAGACCCAGTACTTC.

This clonotype was recorded many times. The chain combines TRBV5-1 with TRBJ1-3; D is possibly TRBD1 (5 bases). The germline gives CDR1 SGHRS, CDR2 YFSETQ. CDR3 length equals 15 residues. Trimming shortened V by 0 bases and J by 3 bases, and 10 bases separated the two germline ends. Here the CDR3 DNA reads TGCGCCAGCAGCTTGGGACAGACCGATGGAAACACCATATATTTT. Translation: CASSLGQTDGNTIYF.

This clonotype was picked up a small number of times. CDR3 region: CASSSGSQPQHF. CDR3 bases: TGTGCCAGCAGTTCAGGGAGCCAGCCCCAGCATTTT. This chain connects TRBV7-9 to TRBJ1-5; maybe TRBD1 (5 bases). V was cut by 6 bases and J by 7 bases, with 10 bases left in between. This CDR3 region has 12 residues. The germline gives CDR1 SEHNR, CDR2 FQNEAQ (reference sequence).